The entry below gives a single T cell receptor (beta chain) sequence along with its context. Germline V gives CDR1 SEHNR, CDR2 FQNEAQ (reference sequence). Trimming left V 2 bases short and J 4 bases short, with 8 bases between. This CDR3 contains 13 residues. The data were obtained in a study of beta chain features in type 1 diabetes. All of the isolated RNA was reverse transcribed, so expressed TCRB transcripts were sequenced. Each sample of naive, central memory or regulatory T cells had, on average, approximately 4 million reads. TCRdb keeps only in-frame clones here, not all; method: immunoSEQ multiplex PCR. The table shows 350,000 or so clones, with about 18% occurring only once.

The receptor's source is a woman aged 18-30 years in good health. What was sequenced was naive CD4+ T cells from blood. The V call is TRBV7-9, the J call TRBJ1-2; D remains unclear. The CDR3 sequence: CASSLIAGYGYTF. CDR3 coding DNA: TGTGCCAGCAGCTTAATTGCAGGCTATGGCTACACCTTC.